Listed below are T cell receptor beta chains from one sample, sequenced in a study of PD-1 blockade in classical Hodgkin lymphoma. The repertoire was sequenced with immunoSEQ multiplex PCR; TCRdb's copy has only in-frame clones and lacks some. The sample comprises about 60,000 clones, about 92% of which are singletons, and 9.7% rests with the top ten. Here the sequenced sample was peripheral blood mononuclear cells (PBMCs), taken at baseline. The receptors were gathered from a human donor with classical Hodgkin lymphoma. Both conserved end residues are trimmed from each CDR3.

v_call	j_call	cdr3_aa
TRBV5-1	TRBJ2-1	ASSSGQSSYNEQF
TRBV27	TRBJ2-3	ASSFSPVPSTDTQY
TRBV6-5	TRBJ1-6	ASSYGLTGGNSPLH
TRBV7-9	TRBJ2-7	ASSADSQLGGEQY
TRBV9	TRBJ2-3	ASSVDGTSGSTDTQY
TRBV6-5	TRBJ2-1	ASSYPGTLTQF
TRBV28	TRBJ2-2	ASRQGLAGITGELF
TRBV5-1	TRBJ2-7	ASSLQGTLGSYEQY
TRBV29-1	TRBJ2-2	SVGRVRNTGELF
TRBV10-2	TRBJ2-7	ASSLGTGGREQY
TRBV5-1	TRBJ2-7	ASSLDSPYEQY
TRBV29-1	TRBJ2-1	SVSAATYNEQF
TRBV5-6	TRBJ1-3	ASNKGNPGNTIY
TRBV25-1	TRBJ1-1	ASSEGGALRF
TRBV19	TRBJ1-6	ASSTPGSGEGSPLH